These T cell receptor beta chains were read from a single sample in a study of CD8+ T cells in alopecia areata. Libraries were prepared by immunoSEQ multiplex PCR; TCRdb keeps only in-frame clonotypes and omits some of them. Of hundreds of thousands of clones in the sample, roughly two thirds were seen once. The sequences come from CD4+ T cells sorted from blood, collected at week 0. The receptors stem from a human donor with alopecia areata. CDR3s include the opening cysteine and the closing phenylalanine or tryptophan. D genes are given only for firm matches. For some rows the clone size is stated as once, few or many, or as a class when expanded; others skip it.

CDR3nt: TGTGCCTGGAGTGAAGGGAGTCCCTACGAGCAGTACTTC
CDR3aa: CAWSEGSPYEQYF
v_gene: TRBV30
abundance: NA
j_gene: TRBJ2-7
d_gene: NA

CDR3nt: TGCAGCCTCGATGATCCTGGGGCCAACGTCCTGACTTTC
CDR3aa: CSLDDPGANVLTF
v_gene: TRBV29-1
abundance: NA
j_gene: TRBJ2-6
d_gene: NA

CDR3nt: TGCAGCGCGGGACAGACCTCCTACGAGCAGTACTTC
CDR3aa: CSAGQTSYEQYF
v_gene: TRBV29-1
abundance: NA
j_gene: TRBJ2-7
d_gene: TRBD1

CDR3nt: TGTGCCTGGAGTTTTAGCACAGATACGCAGTATTTT
CDR3aa: CAWSFSTDTQYF
v_gene: TRBV30
abundance: NA
j_gene: TRBJ2-3
d_gene: NA

CDR3nt: TGCAGTGCTTACTCCGGAGATACGCAGTATTTT
CDR3aa: CSAYSGDTQYF
v_gene: TRBV20-1
abundance: NA
j_gene: TRBJ2-3
d_gene: NA

CDR3nt: TGTGCCAGCAGCTTAGATCACATGGGGGGGAGCGGCTACACCTTC
CDR3aa: CASSLDHMGGSGYTF
v_gene: TRBV11-2
abundance: NA
j_gene: TRBJ1-2
d_gene: NA

CDR3nt: TGTGCCAGCAGCTTGGGGACAGGGAGCCGACAAAACATTCAGTACTTC
CDR3aa: CASSLGTGSRQNIQYF
v_gene: TRBV5-6
abundance: few
j_gene: TRBJ2-4
d_gene: TRBD1

CDR3nt: TGTGCCAGCAGCCAACGGGCGACTCCCTTCTACGAGCAGTACTTC
CDR3aa: CASSQRATPFYEQYF
v_gene: TRBV7-3
abundance: NA
j_gene: TRBJ2-7
d_gene: NA

CDR3nt: TGTGCCAGCAGTTTTCTGACAGGGGCCACCGGGGAGCTGTTTTTT
CDR3aa: CASSFLTGATGELFF
v_gene: TRBV27
abundance: NA
j_gene: TRBJ2-2
d_gene: TRBD1

CDR3nt: TGCGCCAGCAGCTTGGACAGGGCGAACACTGAAGCTTTCTTT
CDR3aa: CASSLDRANTEAFF
v_gene: TRBV5-1
abundance: once
j_gene: TRBJ1-1
d_gene: NA

CDR3nt: TGTGCCACCAGAAGGGGGCCTGGGGCCAACGTCCTGACTTTC
CDR3aa: CATRRGPGANVLTF
v_gene: TRBV15
abundance: few
j_gene: TRBJ2-6
d_gene: TRBD1

CDR3nt: TGTGCCAGCAGCCGAGTGGTCACGGCGGGTGGGGCCAACGTCCTGACTTTC
CDR3aa: CASSRVVTAGGANVLTF
v_gene: TRBV7-2
abundance: NA
j_gene: TRBJ2-6
d_gene: NA

CDR3nt: TGTGCCAGCAGCTTAGCGCACCCGGGGTCTCTCAATTCACCCCTCCACTTT
CDR3aa: CASSLAHPGSLNSPLHF
v_gene: TRBV7-2
abundance: NA
j_gene: TRBJ1-6
d_gene: NA

CDR3nt: TGTGCCAGCAGCTCTCGGACTAGCGGGGGGAATGAGCAGTTCTTC
CDR3aa: CASSSRTSGGNEQFF
v_gene: TRBV13
abundance: few
j_gene: TRBJ2-1
d_gene: TRBD2

CDR3nt: TGTGCCAGCCGCCAAGAGACCCAGTACTTC
CDR3aa: CASRQETQYF
v_gene: TRBV27
abundance: NA
j_gene: TRBJ2-5
d_gene: NA

CDR3nt: TGTGCCAGCAGCTTGGATTTTAGGGCAAACAATGAGCAGTTCTTC
CDR3aa: CASSLDFRANNEQFF
v_gene: TRBV5-6
abundance: NA
j_gene: TRBJ2-1
d_gene: NA

CDR3nt: TGCAGCGTTGCCCCGGCGGGGGGCTATGAGCAGTTCTTC
CDR3aa: CSVAPAGGYEQFF
v_gene: TRBV29-1
abundance: NA
j_gene: TRBJ2-1
d_gene: TRBD2

CDR3nt: TGTGCCTGGAGCGGGACAGGGGTTAACTATGGCTACACCTTC
CDR3aa: CAWSGTGVNYGYTF
v_gene: TRBV30
abundance: NA
j_gene: TRBJ1-2
d_gene: TRBD1

CDR3nt: TGTGCCAGCAGCGATGGGGGAGTGGACATCACAGATACGCAGTATTTT
CDR3aa: CASSDGGVDITDTQYF
v_gene: TRBV5-4
abundance: NA
j_gene: TRBJ2-3
d_gene: NA

CDR3nt: TGCAGCGTTGAGGAAGTTCATGGCTACACCTTC
CDR3aa: CSVEEVHGYTF
v_gene: TRBV29-1
abundance: NA
j_gene: TRBJ1-2
d_gene: NA

CDR3nt: TGTGCCATCACTTCTAGCGGGGGGCCGTTCTTC
CDR3aa: CAITSSGGPFF
v_gene: TRBV13
abundance: NA
j_gene: TRBJ2-1
d_gene: TRBD2

CDR3nt: TGCAGCGTTGCCCCACAGGGGGCGGGAGAGACCCAGTACTTC
CDR3aa: CSVAPQGAGETQYF
v_gene: TRBV29-1
abundance: few
j_gene: TRBJ2-5
d_gene: TRBD1

CDR3nt: TGCGCCAGCAGCTTGGAAACGGGCACAGATACGCAGTATTTT
CDR3aa: CASSLETGTDTQYF
v_gene: TRBV5-1
abundance: NA
j_gene: TRBJ2-3
d_gene: NA

CDR3nt: TGTGCCAGCAGCCCAGGACAGGGCTATGGCTACACCTTC
CDR3aa: CASSPGQGYGYTF
v_gene: TRBV13
abundance: NA
j_gene: TRBJ1-2
d_gene: TRBD1

CDR3nt: TGCGCCAGCAGCTTGGCCCCCGGAAACTACGAGCAGTACTTC
CDR3aa: CASSLAPGNYEQYF
v_gene: TRBV5-1
abundance: NA
j_gene: TRBJ2-7
d_gene: NA

CDR3nt: TGTGCCTGGAGTGTACAAGGGGCAGGGGAGCAGTTCTTC
CDR3aa: CAWSVQGAGEQFF
v_gene: TRBV30
abundance: NA
j_gene: TRBJ2-1
d_gene: NA

CDR3nt: TGTGCCAGCAGCCAACAGGGCTCTGGAAACACCATATATTTT
CDR3aa: CASSQQGSGNTIYF
v_gene: TRBV2
abundance: NA
j_gene: TRBJ1-3
d_gene: NA

CDR3nt: TGCAGCGTGGGCAACACTGAAGCTTTCTTT
CDR3aa: CSVGNTEAFF
v_gene: TRBV29-1
abundance: once
j_gene: TRBJ1-1
d_gene: NA

CDR3nt: TGTGCCAGCTCACTTGGACAGGCGGAGACCCAGTACTTC
CDR3aa: CASSLGQAETQYF
v_gene: TRBV18
abundance: few
j_gene: TRBJ2-5
d_gene: TRBD1

CDR3nt: TGTGCCAGCAGTTACCTATACGGCCTTGAAGCTTTCTTT
CDR3aa: CASSYLYGLEAFF
v_gene: TRBV6-6
abundance: NA
j_gene: TRBJ1-1
d_gene: NA

CDR3nt: TGTGCCAGCAGTCCCCGACAGGGTTGGGAGACCCAGTACTTC
CDR3aa: CASSPRQGWETQYF
v_gene: TRBV6-5
abundance: NA
j_gene: TRBJ2-5
d_gene: TRBD1

CDR3nt: TGTGCCACCAGCAGAGATGGGGGAGGCTACACCTTC
CDR3aa: CATSRDGGGYTF
v_gene: TRBV15
abundance: NA
j_gene: TRBJ1-2
d_gene: NA

CDR3nt: TGCGCCAGCAGTCAACCGGAGACAGGGGCCTCTGAAGCTTTCTTT
CDR3aa: CASSQPETGASEAFF
v_gene: TRBV23-1
abundance: NA
j_gene: TRBJ1-1
d_gene: TRBD1

CDR3nt: TGTGCCAGCACCCCGCTGGGACTCAACTACAATGAGCAGTTCTTC
CDR3aa: CASTPLGLNYNEQFF
v_gene: TRBV7-2
abundance: few
j_gene: TRBJ2-1
d_gene: NA

CDR3nt: TGTGCCAGTCGAGGGCCGGTGAATGAGCAGTTCTTC
CDR3aa: CASRGPVNEQFF
v_gene: TRBV6-6
abundance: many
j_gene: TRBJ2-1
d_gene: NA

CDR3nt: TGTGCCAGCAGCGTAGGTGGGATAGGGGGGAATGAGCAGTTCTTC
CDR3aa: CASSVGGIGGNEQFF
v_gene: TRBV9
abundance: few
j_gene: TRBJ2-1
d_gene: NA

CDR3nt: TGCAGCGTTGAAAAATGGGGACAGGGCCGTTTCTCCTACGAGCAGTACTTC
CDR3aa: CSVEKWGQGRFSYEQYF
v_gene: TRBV29-1
abundance: once
j_gene: TRBJ2-7
d_gene: TRBD1

CDR3nt: TGTGCCAGCAGCTTAGAGCCCCTTGGGGAGACCCAGTACTTC
CDR3aa: CASSLEPLGETQYF
v_gene: TRBV7-2
abundance: few
j_gene: TRBJ2-5
d_gene: NA

CDR3nt: TGCAGCGTTGTAGCGGGGCTATCCTACGAGCAGTACTTC
CDR3aa: CSVVAGLSYEQYF
v_gene: TRBV29-1
abundance: once
j_gene: TRBJ2-7
d_gene: TRBD2

CDR3nt: TGCAGCGTTGATGGGACAGGGGGGCCAGGACAGAAAAACATTCAGTACTTC
CDR3aa: CSVDGTGGPGQKNIQYF
v_gene: TRBV29-1
abundance: NA
j_gene: TRBJ2-4
d_gene: TRBD1

CDR3nt: TGTGCCAGCAGCTTAGCGGGAAACACAGATACGCAGTATTTT
CDR3aa: CASSLAGNTDTQYF
v_gene: TRBV7-9
abundance: NA
j_gene: TRBJ2-3
d_gene: NA

CDR3nt: TGTGCCCAAAGAAGAGGCTCCTACGAGCAGTACTTC
CDR3aa: CAQRRGSYEQYF
v_gene: TRBV30
abundance: NA
j_gene: TRBJ2-7
d_gene: NA

CDR3nt: TGTGCCAGCAGCCCCGACGCCCAACTAGCGGGGAAATACGAGCAGTACTTC
CDR3aa: CASSPDAQLAGKYEQYF
v_gene: TRBV7-8
abundance: NA
j_gene: TRBJ2-7
d_gene: TRBD2

CDR3nt: TGTGCCACCAGCAGAGATAGTACCGGCGCAAGGACGCAGTATTTT
CDR3aa: CATSRDSTGARTQYF
v_gene: TRBV15
abundance: NA
j_gene: TRBJ2-3
d_gene: NA

CDR3nt: TGTGCCAGCAGCACCATACCGGGACAGAGAAGCGAAAAACTGTTTTTT
CDR3aa: CASSTIPGQRSEKLFF
v_gene: TRBV7-9
abundance: NA
j_gene: TRBJ1-4
d_gene: TRBD1

CDR3nt: TGCGCCAGCAGCTTGGCGGGAGAATACAATGAGCAGTTCTTC
CDR3aa: CASSLAGEYNEQFF
v_gene: TRBV5-1
abundance: few
j_gene: TRBJ2-1
d_gene: NA

CDR3nt: TGTGCCAGCAGCTTAGCGTTCGGGGAGCTGTTTTTT
CDR3aa: CASSLAFGELFF
v_gene: TRBV7-2
abundance: NA
j_gene: TRBJ2-2
d_gene: NA

CDR3nt: TGTGCCAGCAGCTTAGAGGACAGGGGTTACGAGCAGTACTTC
CDR3aa: CASSLEDRGYEQYF
v_gene: TRBV13
abundance: NA
j_gene: TRBJ2-7
d_gene: TRBD1

CDR3nt: TGTGCCAGCAGCCCCTGGACCTATACAGGAGATACGCAGTATTTT
CDR3aa: CASSPWTYTGDTQYF
v_gene: TRBV9
abundance: NA
j_gene: TRBJ2-3
d_gene: NA

CDR3nt: TGTGCCAGCAGTTTATTAGGGGGCTGGGGCGGGGAGCTGTTTTTT
CDR3aa: CASSLLGGWGGELFF
v_gene: TRBV27
abundance: NA
j_gene: TRBJ2-2
d_gene: TRBD1

CDR3nt: TGTGCCAGCAGCTACAGCACAGATACGCAGTATTTT
CDR3aa: CASSYSTDTQYF
v_gene: TRBV11-2
abundance: NA
j_gene: TRBJ2-3
d_gene: NA

CDR3nt: TGTGCCAGCAGCCTCGGGGGGTGGAGCTCCTACAATGAGCAGTTCTTC
CDR3aa: CASSLGGWSSYNEQFF
v_gene: TRBV7-8
abundance: NA
j_gene: TRBJ2-1
d_gene: TRBD2

CDR3nt: TGCAGCGTTGAAAATACAGGGGGCGATGAAAAACTGTTTTTT
CDR3aa: CSVENTGGDEKLFF
v_gene: TRBV29-1
abundance: NA
j_gene: TRBJ1-4
d_gene: TRBD1

CDR3nt: TGCAGCGTTACTAGCGCTGCGAACACCGGGGAGCTGTTTTTT
CDR3aa: CSVTSAANTGELFF
v_gene: TRBV29-1
abundance: few
j_gene: TRBJ2-2
d_gene: TRBD2

CDR3nt: TGTGCCAGCTTGCAACCGGGACTAGCGGGGAGGAATGAGCAGTTCTTC
CDR3aa: CASLQPGLAGRNEQFF
v_gene: TRBV2
abundance: once
j_gene: TRBJ2-1
d_gene: TRBD2

CDR3nt: TGCAGCGTTGGGGTTGGGGGGACATACACTGAAGCTTTCTTT
CDR3aa: CSVGVGGTYTEAFF
v_gene: TRBV29-1
abundance: few
j_gene: TRBJ1-1
d_gene: NA

CDR3nt: TGCAGCGTTTACGAGAACACTGAAGCTTTCTTT
CDR3aa: CSVYENTEAFF
v_gene: TRBV29-1
abundance: NA
j_gene: TRBJ1-1
d_gene: NA